One sample yielded the 19 T cell receptor beta chains listed below, sequenced in a study of blood T cells in healthy people across ages. PCR was performed a second time for 7 to 11 cycles using a sample-barcoded 5' primer and a J-beta primer mix. Via MiXCR, TCRdb re-called the 5' RACE reads, giving one row per CDR3 protein. Among about 720,000 distinct CDR3 sequences, roughly 20% were seen once, and the ten largest hold roughly 22%. The sample consisted of blood. All receptors derive from a man aged 65-85 years in good health.

This clonotype was picked up many times. The chain carries TRBV18 and TRBJ2-1; possible D gene TRBD2, 5 bases. The germline V and J ends were trimmed by 2 bases and 1 base, with 12 bases remaining between them. CDR1 is KGHSH, CDR2 LQKENI, per germline. CDR3 size: 16 residues. CDR3 amino acids: CASSPGSGASYNEQFF. The CDR3 nucleotides are TGTGCCAGCTCACCAGGGAGCGGAGCTTCCTACAATGAGCAGTTCTTC.

There are a few counts of this clonotype. CDR3 sequence reads: CASSLLAAKNIQYF. The DNA for the CDR3 is TGTGCCAGCAGCCTTTTAGCTGCCAAAAACATTCAGTACTTC. The rearrangement links TRBV3-1 to TRBJ2-4; D is unclear. The CDR3 sequence is 14 residues long. In germline, CDR1 is LGHDT, CDR2 YNNKEL (reference sequence). The germline V and J ends were trimmed by 4 bases and 1 base, with 8 bases remaining between them.

The chain couples TRBV29-1 to TRBJ1-1; D gene uncertain. The length of the CDR3 is 14 residues. Trimming shortened V by 3 bases and J by 4 bases, and 15 bases separated the two germline ends. Germline assignment: CDR1 SQVTM and CDR2 ANQGSEA. This CDR3 reads CSVDPSLWGTEAFF. CDR3 nucleotides: TGCAGCGTTGATCCGTCCCTCTGGGGCACTGAAGCTTTCTTT.

This chain connects TRBV29-1 to TRBJ2-7; D uncertain. The J call may not be correct, given that the DNA end is closer to TRBJ2-1. CDR3 length: 12 residues. The germline gives CDR1 SQVTM, CDR2 ANQGSEA. The CDR3 DNA reads as TGCAGCGGCGCTGGCTACCGCAATGAGCAGTTCTTC. The encoded protein is CSGAGYRNEQFF.

In this sample, this clonotype turned up a few times. The V and J genes are TRBV7-3 and TRBJ2-1; D is ambiguous. Germline CDR1 SGHTA, CDR2 FQGTGA. This CDR3 spans 16 amino acids. The V end was cut by 2 bases, the J end by 0 bases, with 11 bases between. CDR3 region: CASSLFWASSYNEQFF. CDR3 coding DNA: TGTGCCAGCAGCTTATTTTGGGCGAGCTCCTACAATGAGCAGTTCTTC.

There are a few counts of this clonotype. The chain's CDR3 is CASSLALAAYNEQFF. DNA of the CDR3: TGCGCCAGCAGCTTGGCCCTAGCGGCCTACAATGAGCAGTTCTTC. The J gene is TRBJ2-1, the V gene TRBV5-1; 7 nucleotides match TRBD2. This CDR3 spans 15 amino acids. Germline V gene sequence: CDR1 SGHRS, CDR2 YFSETQ. Trimming at V came to 0 bases and at J to 2 bases, leaving 2 bases not matched to a gene.

This clonotype came up a few times. V usage is TRBV7-2 and J usage is TRBJ1-2; D is undetermined. This CDR3 has 14 residues. Germline CDR1 is SGHTA and CDR2 is FQGNSA. Trimming cost V 0 bases and J 11 bases, with 16 bases left between them. CDR3 nucleotides: TGTGCCAGCAGCTTAGCGGGCACAGCCCGAGAATACACCTTC. Encoded protein: CASSLAGTAREYTF.

The chain has TRBV18 and TRBJ1-1, with no clear D. The CDR3 is made up of 14 amino acids. Per the germline V gene, CDR1 is KGHSH and CDR2 is LQKENI. V was shortened by 1 base and J by 1 base, with 7 bases between the two germline ends. CDR3 sequence reads: CASSPLTRNTEAFF. CDR3 nucleotide sequence: TGTGCCAGCTCACCACTTACAAGGAACACTGAAGCTTTCTTT.

This clonotype was seen a handful of times. V is TRBV27 and J is TRBJ2-7, with TRBD1 as a possible D gene (5 bases). V dropped 3 bases and J dropped 0 bases, with 9 bases sitting between them. The CDR3 length is 14 residues. CDR1 is MNHEY, CDR2 SMNVEV, per germline (reference sequence). The CDR3 protein is CASSFTGSSYEQYV. The CDR3 DNA reads as TGTGCCAGCAGTTTCACAGGTAGCTCCTACGAGCAGTACGTC.

This rearrangement joins TRBV7-9 to TRBJ2-1; D is tentatively TRBD1 or TRBD2 (5 bases each). The CDR3 is made up of 15 amino acids. Trimming cost V 7 bases and J 2 bases, with 15 bases left between them. Germline loops: CDR1 SEHNR, CDR2 FQNEAQ (reference sequence). CDR3 in DNA: TGTGCCAGCACCGAGGGGCAGAGACCCTACAATGAGCAGTTCTTC. Protein sequence: CASTEGQRPYNEQFF.

The V call is TRBV29-1, the J call TRBJ2-5; the D gene is possibly TRBD2 (5 bases). This CDR3 comprises 18 residues. Germline CDR1 reads SQVTM; CDR2 reads ANQGSEA. V was pared by 0 bases and J by 1 base, with 21 bases between. The CDR3 reads CSVEERYVLDSLQETQYF. CDR3 DNA: TGCAGCGTTGAAGAGCGCTACGTACTAGATTCCCTCCAAGAGACCCAGTACTTC.

The sample holds a few counts of this clonotype. The genes are TRBV20-1 and TRBJ2-5, with no clear D. Germline assignment: CDR1 DFQATT and CDR2 SNEGSKA (reference sequence). V lost 0 bases and J 4 bases, leaving 15 bases between the germline ends. This CDR3 contains 15 residues. CDR3 in amino acids: CSARDHRVRLETQYF. CDR3 sequence (DNA): TGCAGTGCTAGAGATCATCGTGTCCGGTTAGAGACCCAGTACTTC.

This clonotype was seen a few times. The chain joins TRBV25-1 to TRBJ2-5; D gene ambiguous. The length of the CDR3 is 14 residues. V was shortened by 1 base and J by 4 bases, with 10 bases between the two germline ends. Germline-derived CDR1 and CDR2 are MGHDK and SYGVNS. The CDR3 DNA is TGTGCCAGCAGTGAATTCGGCGGTCCAGAGACCCAGTACTTC. It translates to CASSEFGGPETQYF.

This rearrangement joins TRBV7-2 to TRBJ2-7; the D gene is possibly TRBD1 (6 bases). Looked up from germline, CDR1 is SGHTA and CDR2 is FQGNSA. Trimming took off 5 bases at V and 4 bases at J, with 12 bases between the two ends. The CDR3 length is 13 residues. The chain's CDR3 is CASSASTGYEQYV. The CDR3 DNA is TGTGCCAGCAGCGCCTCGACAGGTTACGAGCAGTACGTC.

This chain uses TRBV11-2 with TRBJ2-1; 8 positions agree with TRBD2. Germline V gene lookup returns CDR1 SGHAT and CDR2 FQNNGV. The CDR3 is 15 residues long. The V gene end was trimmed by 4 bases and the J gene end by 8 bases; junction bases not matched to a gene: 10. The CDR3 here is CASSSRGGRFYEQFF. The CDR3 nucleotides read TGTGCCAGCAGCTCACGGGGGGGCCGGTTCTATGAGCAGTTCTTC.

This chain uses TRBV18 with TRBJ1-1; 7 nucleotides match TRBD1. Germline CDR1 KGHSH, CDR2 LQKENI. The CDR3 has 14 amino acids. The V gene end was trimmed by 5 bases and the J gene end by 0 bases; junction bases not matched to a gene: 3. The CDR3 coding sequence is TGTGCCAGCTCAAAAGGGACAGTGAACACTGAAGCTTTCTTT. It encodes CASSKGTVNTEAFF. The entire variable domain, with the rest obtained from reference TRBV18 and TRBJ1-1, is as follows: NAGVMQNPRHLVRRRGQEARLRCSPMKGHSHVYWYRQLPEEGLKFMVYLQKENIIDESGMPKERFSAEFPKEGPSILRIQQVVRGDSAAYFCASSKGTVNTEAFFGQGTRLTVV.

This clonotype was observed a few times. The chain recombines TRBV12-3 or TRBV12-4 with TRBJ2-3; D is unresolved. V was pared by 6 bases and J by 0 bases, with 16 bases between. This CDR3 is 16 amino acids long. The CDR3 sequence: CASRTAYRASTDTQYF. In DNA form, the CDR3 reads TGTGCCAGCAGAACAGCATATCGCGCTAGCACAGATACGCAGTATTTT.

The chain uses TRBV11-2 and TRBJ2-3, with 12 bases matching TRBD2. V shed 3 bases and J 4 bases; nucleotides not matched to a gene: 14. The CDR3 runs 19 residues. Germline assignment: CDR1 SGHAT and CDR2 FQNNGV. The CDR3 sequence is CASSFVGLAGRTRADTQYF. The CDR3 region has the DNA TGTGCCAGCAGCTTCGTCGGACTAGCGGGGCGCACCAGAGCAGATACGCAGTATTTT.

The gene calls are TRBV20-1 and TRBJ2-5, with D perhaps TRBD1 (5 bases). The CDR3 spans 13 residues. The V end lost 1 base, the J end lost 5 bases, and 11 bases lay between the germline ends. Germline CDR1 DFQATT, CDR2 SNEGSKA (reference sequence). CDR3 DNA sequence: TGCAGTGCTAGAGTGCAGGGTATGGAGACCCAGTACTTC. This codes for CSARVQGMETQYF.